Listed here are 3 T cell receptor beta chains from one sample, sequenced in a study of T cells after yellow fever vaccination. From the 5' RACE reads, TCRdb called clonotypes with MiXCR, one entry per CDR3 protein. The data contain some 170,000 distinct CDR3 sequences, 9.3% of them singletons. The material was CD8+ T cells sorted from PBMCs, obtained 45 days after the yellow fever booster vaccination. Receptors originate from a man aged 18 to 30 who received the YFV17D yellow fever vaccine.

V is TRBV7-6 and J is TRBJ1-1; tentative D call: TRBD1 (5 bases). The CDR3 has 14 residues. The germline V and J ends were trimmed by 1 base and 6 bases, with 12 bases remaining between them. Per germline, CDR1 SGHVS and CDR2 FNYEAQ. In DNA, the CDR3 is TGTGCCAGCAGCTTAGTCGGAGGGGTCGCTGAAGCTTTCTTT. Protein product: CASSLVGGVAEAFF.

There are many counts of this clonotype. The chain uses TRBV27 and TRBJ1-1; 7 nucleotides match TRBD1. The CDR3 has 17 residues. Per germline, CDR1 MNHEY and CDR2 SMNVEV (reference sequence). V dropped 8 bases and J dropped 4; count of bases not matched to a gene: 19. CDR3 nucleotide sequence: TGTGCCAGCTTCACAGCAGGGGGTTTCGGGGGCGCCACTGAAGCTTTCTTT. As protein: CASFTAGGFGGATEAFF.

J is TRBJ2-6 and V is TRBV11-2; no clear D. The CDR3 covers 19 residues. V was pared by 0 bases and J by 0 bases, with 15 bases between. Germline CDR1 is SGHAT and CDR2 is FQNNGV. DNA for the CDR3: TGTGCCAGCAGCTTAGAGTTCGATTGGCGAGGCTCTGGGGCCAACGTCCTGACTTTC. It codes for CASSLEFDWRGSGANVLTF.